This TCR beta chain emerged from a study of cytomegalovirus exposure and HLA in healthy donors. Study-wide background: Earlier, 150 million to 200 million T cells were analyzed, and 90 million to 120 million unique TCR beta sequences were found among them. Among the 398 genotyped donors, 81% were placed in the Caucasian-associated ancestry cluster. Whole-study findings and limits: Earlier analysis looked at TCR beta V segments, and most were productive about 87% or about 30% of the time.

This CDR3 is built from 16 residues. V trimming: 5 bases; J trimming: 6 bases; junction bases outside the gene matches: 8. Germline V gene sequence: CDR1 SEHNR, CDR2 FQNEAQ (reference sequence). With 60 Vbeta and 13 Jbeta primers, the PCR was carried out. Here immunoSEQ multiplex PCR was the method, and the copy in TCRdb shows in-frame clones only, minus some. The sample lists 150,000 or so clones; roughly 73% were seen once. In its sample, this clone was seen a few times. The antigen remains undetermined. The chain has TRBV7-9 and TRBJ2-2, with TRBD1 matching 11 bases. Sequenced material: PBMCs. The sequence was collected from a woman between 18 and 29 years old in good health and CMV-seronegative. The CDR3 loop reads CASSRDRGSFAGELFF. The CDR3 nucleotides are TGTGCCAGCAGCCGGGACAGGGGGAGTTTCGCCGGGGAGCTGTTTTTT.